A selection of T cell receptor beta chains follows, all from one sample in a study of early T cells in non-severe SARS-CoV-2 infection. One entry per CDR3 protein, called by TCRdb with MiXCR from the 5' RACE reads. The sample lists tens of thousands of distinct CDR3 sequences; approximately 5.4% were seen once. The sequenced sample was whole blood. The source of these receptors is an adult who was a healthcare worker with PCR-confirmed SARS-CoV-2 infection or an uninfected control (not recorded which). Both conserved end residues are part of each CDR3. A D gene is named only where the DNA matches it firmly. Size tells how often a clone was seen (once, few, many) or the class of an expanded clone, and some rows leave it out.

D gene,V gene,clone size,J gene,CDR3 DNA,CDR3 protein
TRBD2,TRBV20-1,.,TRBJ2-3,TGCAGTGCTAGCTGGGTAGCGGGTAGCACAGATTCGCAGTATTTT,CSASWVAGSTDSQYF
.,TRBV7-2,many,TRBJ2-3,TGTGCCAGCAGCTTAGCTCTTGCCGATACGCAGTATTTT,CASSLALADTQYF
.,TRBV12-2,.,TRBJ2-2,.,CASRLNSPGSCFF
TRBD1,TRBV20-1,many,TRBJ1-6,TGCAGTGCTGAGTCCGGGACAGGGGCCTATTCCGGGGATTCACCCCTCCACTTT,CSAESGTGAYSGDSPLHF
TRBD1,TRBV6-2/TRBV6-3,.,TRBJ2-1,TGTGCCAGCAGTCCCCACAGGGGAAATGAGCAGTTCTTC,CASSPHRGNEQFF
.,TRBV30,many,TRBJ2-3,TGTGCCTGGAGTGGGGGCACAGATACGCAGTATTTT,CAWSGGTDTQYF
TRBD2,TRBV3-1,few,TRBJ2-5,TGTGCCAGCAGCCCAGCGGGAGAGCTGGTAGAGACCCAGTACTTC,CASSPAGELVETQYF
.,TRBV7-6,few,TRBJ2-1,TGTGCCAGCAGCTTAGCGGGAGGGGGGTCCGAACTTTACAATGAGCAGTTCTTC,CASSLAGGGSELYNEQFF
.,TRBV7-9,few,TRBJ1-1,TGTGCCAGCAGCGTTACGACAGGGAACACTGAAGCTTTCTTT,CASSVTTGNTEAFF
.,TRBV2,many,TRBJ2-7,TGTGCCAGCAGTACCACCAGCTCCTACGAGCAGTACTTC,CASSTTSSYEQYF
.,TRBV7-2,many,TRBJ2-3,TGTGCCAGCAGCTCGGGACTCTCCACAGATACGCAGTATTTT,CASSSGLSTDTQYF
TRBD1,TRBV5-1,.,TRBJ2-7,TGCGCCAGCAGCGAAGGGACAGTCTACGAGCAGTACTTC,CASSEGTVYEQYF
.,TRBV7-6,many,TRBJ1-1,TGTGCCAGCACCCTTTATGATCGAGGTCACACTGAAGCTTTCTTT,CASTLYDRGHTEAFF
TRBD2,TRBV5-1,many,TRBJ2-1,TGCGCCAGCAGCTTGGTAGCGGGAGGGTACAATGAGCAGTTCTTC,CASSLVAGGYNEQFF
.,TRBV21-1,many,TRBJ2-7,TGTGCCAGCAGCAAAGAGGGGCGGGACAACGAGCAGTACTTC,CASSKEGRDNEQYF
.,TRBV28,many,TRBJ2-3,TGTGCCAGCAGTTTGGTTTCTTCCCCCACCTTTAGCACAGATACGCAGTATTTT,CASSLVSSPTFSTDTQYF
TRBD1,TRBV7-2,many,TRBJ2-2,TGTGCCAGCAGCCCGGGACAGGGGTTAGGTGGCGCCGGGGAGCTGTTTTTT,CASSPGQGLGGAGELFF
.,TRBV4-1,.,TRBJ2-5,TGCACCAGCAGCCGGACGTACCAAGAGACCCAGTACTTC,CTSSRTYQETQYF
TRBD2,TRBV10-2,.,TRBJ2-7,TGCGCCAGCAGTGAGCGCGGTCTAGCGGGCGAGCAGTACTTC,CASSERGLAGEQYF
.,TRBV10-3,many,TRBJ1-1,TGTGCCATCACGTCAGGGTATGGGGGCACTGAAGCTTTCTTT,CAITSGYGGTEAFF
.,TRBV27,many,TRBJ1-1,TGTGCCAGCAGTTCAAACAGGGTTCACACTGAAGCTTTCTTT,CASSSNRVHTEAFF
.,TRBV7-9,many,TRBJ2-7,TGTGCCAGCAGCCCCTCGGGGCCCGAGTCCTACGAGCAGTACTTC,CASSPSGPESYEQYF
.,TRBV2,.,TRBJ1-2,TGTGCCAGCAGAGTAGGGACGTCCGCGATGGCTAACTATGGCTACACCTTC,CASRVGTSAMANYGYTF
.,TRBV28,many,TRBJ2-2,TGTGCCAGTCGGGGCTCGCTGAGCAACACCGGGGAGCTGTTTTTT,CASRGSLSNTGELFF
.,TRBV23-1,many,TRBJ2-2,TGCGCCAGCAGTCAATCGGGGGTAGCTAACACCGGGGAGCTGTTTTTT,CASSQSGVANTGELFF
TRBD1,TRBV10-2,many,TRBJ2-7,TGCGCCAGCACTCCGGACAGGGCCTACGAGCAGTACTTC,CASTPDRAYEQYF
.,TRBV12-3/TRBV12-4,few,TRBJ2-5,TGTGCCAGCAGTTCCCCCGGACAGCTCCAAGAGACCCAGTACTTC,CASSSPGQLQETQYF
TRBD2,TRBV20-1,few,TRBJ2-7,TGCAGTGCTGACCGGACTAGCCCCGAGCAGTACTTC,CSADRTSPEQYF
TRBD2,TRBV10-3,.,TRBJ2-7,TGTGCCATCAGGACTAGCGGGGGCTCCTACGAGCAGTACTTC,CAIRTSGGSYEQYF
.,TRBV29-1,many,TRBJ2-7,TGCAGCGTTCGCAAGACCTACGAGCAGTACTTC,CSVRKTYEQYF
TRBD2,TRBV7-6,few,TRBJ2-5,TGTGCCAGCAGCTTTTTGGGGAGCGGGAGTCGGGGAGAGACCCAGTACTTC,CASSFLGSGSRGETQYF
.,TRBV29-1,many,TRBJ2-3,TGCAGCGTTGTGGATGGATCAGATACGCAGTATTTT,CSVVDGSDTQYF
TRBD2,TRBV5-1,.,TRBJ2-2,TGCGCCAGCAGCCCCTCCGGGACTAGCGGGAGGCTTATCACCGGGGAGCTGTTTTTT,CASSPSGTSGRLITGELFF
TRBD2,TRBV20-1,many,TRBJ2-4,TGCAGTGCTACCAGCGGGAGGGCCGGGGTGAACATTCAGTACTTC,CSATSGRAGVNIQYF
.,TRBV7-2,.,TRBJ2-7,TGTGCCAGCAGCTTACACGGCTCCTACGAGCAGTACTTC,CASSLHGSYEQYF
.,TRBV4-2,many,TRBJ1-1,TGTGCCAGCAGCCAAGACAGGCGAACCTCTGAAGCTTTCTTT,CASSQDRRTSEAFF
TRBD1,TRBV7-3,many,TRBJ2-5,TGTGCCAGCAGCTCCGGGACAGTACCGTTCCAAGAGACCCAGTACTTC,CASSSGTVPFQETQYF
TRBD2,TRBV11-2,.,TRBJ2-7,TGTGCCAGCAGCTTAGATGGCTCGGCTAGCGGTACCGGAGGGCAGTACTTC,CASSLDGSASGTGGQYF
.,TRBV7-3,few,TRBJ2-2,TGTGCCAGCAGCTTAACGGACACATCCACCGGGGAGCTGTTTTTT,CASSLTDTSTGELFF
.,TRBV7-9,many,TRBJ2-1,TGTGCCAGCAGCTTAGACGGGAATGAGCAGTTCTTC,CASSLDGNEQFF
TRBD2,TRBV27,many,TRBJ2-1,TGTGCCAGCAGTATCCTCCTAGCGGGAGTGGGCAATGAGCAGTTCTTC,CASSILLAGVGNEQFF
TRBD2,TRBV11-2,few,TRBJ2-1,TGTGCCAGCAGCTTACTGGCCCGGAGCGGGGGCTCCTACAATGAGCAGTTCTTC,CASSLLARSGGSYNEQFF
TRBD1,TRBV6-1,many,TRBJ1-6,TGTGCCAGCACCCTACAGGGGGGAGGACTCTCACCCCTCCACTTT,CASTLQGGGLSPLHF
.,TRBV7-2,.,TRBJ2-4,TGTGCCAGCAGCTTAGAGTCGCGCATTCAGTACTTC,CASSLESRIQYF
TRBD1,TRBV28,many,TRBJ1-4,TGTGCCAGCAGTTCCGGGACAGGGTATAGGACCCATGGAAAACTGTTTTTT,CASSSGTGYRTHGKLFF
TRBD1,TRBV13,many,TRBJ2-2,TGTGCCAGCAGCGACAGGGACAGGGGAAACACCGGGGAGCTGTTTTTT,CASSDRDRGNTGELFF
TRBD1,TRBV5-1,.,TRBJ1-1,TGCGCCAGCAGCTTGGCCGCAGGGGGCACTGAAGTTTTCTTT,CASSLAAGGTEVFF
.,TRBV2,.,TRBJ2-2,TGTGCCAGCAGCTCAACCAGGGGCACCGGGGAGCTGTTTTTT,CASSSTRGTGELFF
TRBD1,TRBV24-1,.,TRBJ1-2,TGTGCCACCCGGGGACAGGGAAACTATGGCTACACCTTC,CATRGQGNYGYTF
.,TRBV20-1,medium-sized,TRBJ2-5,TGCAGTGCACAGGACCAAGAGACCCAGTACTTC,CSAQDQETQYF